A selection of T cell receptor beta chains follows, all from one sample in a study of T cell responses to AZD1222 COVID-19 vaccine. Measured with immunoSEQ multiplex PCR; TCRdb has only the in-frame clones, and not every one. In the table there are some 200,000 clones, approximately 89% of which are singletons. Sequences were derived from peripheral blood, sampled 28 days after the second AZD1222 dose. The receptors stem from an adult who received the AZD1222 COVID-19 vaccine. CDR3s include the opening cysteine and the closing phenylalanine or tryptophan. Each record gives: D gene, J gene, V gene, clone size, CDR3 protein, CDR3 DNA. The D gene is left open where the match is weak. Only part of the rows carry a size: once, few, many, or a class if the clone is expanded.

>-|TRBJ1-2|TRBV19|-
CASNTGGMANYGYTF
TGTGCCAGTAACACGGGGGGTATGGCTAACTATGGCTACACCTTC
>TRBD2|TRBJ2-7|TRBV4-1|few
CASSQVGASGKVYEQYF
TGCGCCAGCAGCCAAGTGGGTGCTAGCGGGAAGGTCTACGAGCAGTACTTC
>-|TRBJ1-4|TRBV2|once
CASSEQNEKLFF
TGTGCCAGCAGTGAACAGAATGAAAAACTGTTTTTT
>-|TRBJ1-1|TRBV7-2|-
CASSLVPGTNTEAFF
TGTGCCAGCAGCTTAGTTCCAGGTACTAACACTGAAGCTTTCTTT
>TRBD2|TRBJ2-1|TRBV12-3/TRBV12-4|-
CASTYREVNEQFF
TGTGCCAGCACGTACCGGGAGGTGAATGAGCAGTTCTTC
>-|TRBJ2-1|TRBV18|-
CASSRAGAPYNEQFF
TGTGCCAGCTCACGTGCGGGGGCCCCCTACAATGAGCAGTTCTTC
>TRBD1|TRBJ1-6|TRBV7-2|-
CASELTGSNSPLHF
TGTGCCAGCGAACTGACAGGGTCTAATTCACCCCTCCACTTT
>TRBD1|TRBJ1-1|TRBV11-2|-
CASSPGPTGGGTEAFF
TGTGCCAGCAGCCCGGGCCCGACAGGGGGTGGCACTGAAGCTTTCTTT
>TRBD2|TRBJ2-2|TRBV6-5|few
CASSGTSGTAGELFF
TGTGCCAGCAGCGGGACTAGCGGGACAGCCGGGGAGCTGTTTTTT
>-|TRBJ2-2|TRBV10-3|-
CAASGKSGELFF
TGTGCCGCCTCAGGGAAGTCCGGGGAGCTGTTTTTT
>TRBD1|TRBJ2-6|TRBV2|-
CASRNPGQGEHSGANVLTF
TGTGCCAGCAGGAATCCGGGACAGGGGGAACACTCTGGGGCCAACGTCCTGACTTTC
>TRBD1|TRBJ2-6|TRBV11-3|once
CASSSGQGNPGANVLTF
TGTGCCAGCAGCTCCGGACAGGGTAACCCTGGGGCCAACGTCCTGACTTTC
>-|TRBJ1-2|TRBV7-2|-
CASSATANYGYTF
TGTGCCAGCAGCGCAACAGCAAACTATGGCTACACCTTC
>-|TRBJ2-7|TRBV21-1|-
CASSPTQAGRDGLAGGGGYEQYF
TGTGCCAGCAGCCCCACCCAGGCCGGCAGGGACGGGCTAGCGGGAGGAGGGGGATACGAGCAGTACTTC
>TRBD1|TRBJ2-1|TRBV6-5|-
CATTRGQRNNEQFF
TGTGCCACCACCAGGGGGCAAAGGAACAATGAGCAGTTCTTC
>TRBD1|TRBJ1-1|TRBV7-3|-
CASSPPSGTGLDTEAFF
TGTGCCAGCAGCCCCCCCTCCGGGACAGGGCTGGACACTGAAGCTTTCTTT
>-|TRBJ2-2|TRBV4-2|-
CASSQARQNGELFF
TGTGCCAGCAGCCAAGCCCGACAGAACGGGGAGCTGTTTTTT
>-|TRBJ1-5|TRBV28|-
CASSPINNQPQHF
TGTGCCAGCAGTCCAATAAACAATCAGCCCCAGCATTTT
>TRBD2|TRBJ2-3|TRBV11-2|-
CASRFARESDTQYF
TGTGCCAGCAGGTTCGCGCGGGAGTCTGATACGCAGTATTTT
>-|TRBJ1-2|TRBV10-3|-
CAISESLFYGYTF
TGTGCCATCAGTGAGTCGCTATTCTATGGCTACACCTTC
>-|TRBJ2-2|TRBV14|-
CASSPLASGYPGELFF
TGTGCCAGCAGCCCCTTGGCCTCCGGATATCCCGGGGAGCTGTTTTTT
>-|TRBJ1-2|TRBV6-1|-
CASSERSFYGYTF
TGTGCCAGCAGTGAGAGGTCGTTCTATGGCTACACCTTC
>-|TRBJ2-5|TRBV24-1|-
CATSDEVKTQYF
TGTGCCACCAGTGACGAGGTTAAGACCCAGTACTTC
>-|TRBJ1-6|TRBV27|-
CASSLLGGGSPLHF
TGTGCCAGCAGTTTACTCGGGGGAGGGTCACCCCTCCACTTT
>-|TRBJ1-5|TRBV19|few
CASSMRTANQPQHF
TGTGCCAGTAGTATGCGGACCGCAAATCAGCCCCAGCATTTT
>TRBD1|TRBJ2-7|TRBV28|-
CASSLPGQIYEQYF
TGTGCCAGCAGTCTCCCGGGACAGATCTACGAGCAGTACTTC
>-|TRBJ2-3|TRBV10-2|-
CASSESKWGKADTQYF
TGCGCCAGCAGTGAGTCGAAATGGGGGAAAGCAGATACGCAGTATTTT
>TRBD2|TRBJ2-7|TRBV25-1|once
CASSGLAGAGEQYF
TGTGCCAGCAGTGGGCTAGCGGGAGCGGGGGAGCAGTACTTC
>-|TRBJ2-7|TRBV28|-
CASSLLRAGYEQYF
TGTGCCAGCAGTTTGTTGAGGGCCGGGTACGAGCAGTACTTC
>-|TRBJ1-5|TRBV28|-
CASSNPPRVRSNQPQHF
TGTGCCAGCAGTAACCCCCCCAGGGTCCGAAGCAATCAGCCCCAGCATTTT
>-|TRBJ1-2|TRBV28|-
CASSSGGNYGYTF
TGTGCCAGCAGCTCTGGGGGGAACTATGGCTACACCTTC
>-|TRBJ1-1|TRBV11-3|-
CASSLGSGTLAEAFF
TGTGCCAGCAGCTTGGGGAGCGGTACGCTGGCTGAAGCTTTCTTT
>-|TRBJ2-7|TRBV10-3|-
CAIGLGRASYEQYF
TGTGCCATCGGGTTGGGCCGGGCCTCCTACGAGCAGTACTTC
>-|TRBJ1-5|TRBV29-1|few
CSVMYDLNQPQHF
TGCAGCGTTATGTACGATCTCAATCAGCCCCAGCATTTT
>-|TRBJ1-1|TRBV12-3/TRBV12-4|-
CASSSGRNTEAFF
TGTGCCAGCAGTTCGGGCAGGAACACTGAAGCTTTCTTT
>-|TRBJ1-4|TRBV30|-
CAWSVGGLTNEKLFF
TGTGCCTGGAGCGTAGGCGGCCTAACTAATGAAAAACTGTTTTTT
>-|TRBJ1-5|TRBV28|once
CASSLERPFSNQPQHF
TGTGCCAGCAGTTTAGAAAGACCCTTTAGCAATCAGCCCCAGCATTTT
>TRBD2|TRBJ2-3|TRBV19|once
CASSITLAGGIDTQYF
TGTGCCAGTAGTATAACGTTAGCGGGAGGCATAGATACGCAGTATTTT
>TRBD1|TRBJ1-4|TRBV30|-
CAWSRGTATNEKLFF
TGTGCCTGGAGCCGAGGGACAGCAACTAATGAAAAACTGTTTTTT